The 3 T cell receptor beta chains below were found in one sample sequenced in a study of blood T cell repertoires in COVID-19. Assay: immunoSEQ multiplex PCR; the TCRdb copy retains only in-frame clones and omits some. The repertoire holds 350,000 to 450,000 clones, with around 87% as singletons. Sequenced sample: PBMCs or T cells enriched from blood (not recorded which). The receptors shown here come from a middle-aged man in a cohort exposed to, infected with or recovered from COVID-19 (not recorded which).

J is TRBJ2-1 and V is TRBV29-1; TRBD1 might be the D (6 bases). V was clipped by 3 bases and J by 9 bases, with 21 bases between them. The CDR3 is made up of 15 amino acids. CDR1 is SQVTM, CDR2 ANQGSEA, per germline. The CDR3 spells CSVERGGTGIGEQFF. The CDR3 DNA sequence: TGCAGCGTTGAGAGAGGGGGTACGGGCATCGGTGAGCAGTTCTTC.

This clone has just a few counts. This sequence joins TRBV3-1 (or the pseudogene TRBV3-2) and TRBJ2-7; D gene uncertain. V lost 1 base, J lost 2 bases, and 3 bases lay in between. In germline, CDR1 is LGHDT, CDR2 YNNKEL (reference sequence). CDR3 length: 12 amino acids. The CDR3 DNA is TGTGCCAGCAGCCAAGCAACCTACGAGCAGTACTTC. Its translation is CASSQATYEQYF.

The genes are TRBV28 and TRBJ2-7; D is uncertain. The CDR3 loop spans 13 amino acids. Germline loops: CDR1 MDHEN, CDR2 SYDVKM. V dropped 5 bases and J dropped 2 bases, with 10 bases sitting between them. This CDR3 is CASSGQSPYEQYF. The CDR3, as DNA: TGTGCCAGCAGTGGGCAGAGCCCCTACGAGCAGTACTTC.